The clone carrying this TCR beta chain was picked up a small number of times. Its antigen remains unknown. This specimen comes from a study of vaccination effects on CD4 cells after COVID-19. Study context: The cohort was immunized with two doses of either the BNT162b2 or mRNA-1273 vaccine. Broader study findings: Vaccine- and infection-induced clones showed marked clonal contraction late following vaccination.

The CDR3 has 10 residues. The germline V gene has CDR1 MDHEN and CDR2 SYDVKM. V lost 8 bases and J 6 bases, leaving 5 bases between the germline ends. Pools of viral peptides were used by the ViraFEST assay to expand antigen-specific CD4+ T cells ahead of sequencing. Subsequent to about 10 days of culture, CD4+ T cells were isolated. None of these healthy vaccinees had been infected with SARS-CoV-2 before vaccination. Culturing of two million PBMC per well took place with approximately 10 IU/ml IL-2 and 9 to 10 ug/ml peptides. Profiling relied on immunoSEQ multiplex PCR, and the TCRdb table lists in-frame clones only, not all of them. The table includes 65,000 or so clones, less than 85% detected once.

The source was CD4+ T cells from PBMCs cultured with HCoV-NL63 spike peptides, collected before COVID-19 vaccination. The chain is built from TRBV28 and TRBJ1-5; maybe TRBD1 (5 bases). The TCR was taken from a human donor who received a COVID-19 vaccine. In nucleotides, the CDR3 is TGTGCCAGCGGGGGTCAGCCCCAGCATTTT. Its protein product is CASGGQPQHF.